This TCR beta chain was sequenced in a study of response to subunit inactivated influenza vaccine. Study-wide points: It was suggested by the authors that few new T cells are recruited by each seasonal influenza vaccination.

CDR1 ENHRY and CDR2 SYGVKD come from the germline V gene. With 8 bases removed from V and 0 bases from J, the gap between germline ends came to 15 bases. This CDR3 spans 15 amino acids. This clonotype occurred a few times. Its antigen is unidentified. MiXCR was run by TCRdb on the RT-PCR reads, yielding one entry per CDR3 protein. The table has roughly 500,000 distinct CDR3 sequences, around 25% seen once; the top ten hold approximately 2%. V gene TRBV10-3 combines with J gene TRBJ2-3; tentative D call: TRBD2 (6 bases). The starting material was CD4+ T cells sorted from PBMCs, obtained 5 days after vaccination. The clonotype comes from a man in his forties or fifties who received an inactivated influenza vaccine. CDR3 amino acids: CAISGGRISTDTQYF. The CDR3 DNA reads TGTGCCATCTCTGGGGGGAGGATAAGCACAGATACGCAGTATTTT.